The 11 T cell receptor beta chains below were found in one sample sequenced in a study of post-analysis software for immune sequencing data. Which antigens these TCRs recognize remains unknown. Study results and limitations: Among roughly five TRBV segments more frequent in patients than controls were TRBV5-6, TRBV5-1 and TRBV20-1.

Incorporated into the TCR beta cDNA libraries were unique molecular identifiers, which served to reduce PCR and sequencing biases. TCRdb reanalysed the PCR reads using MiXCR and keeps one entry per CDR3 protein. The sample consists of 450,000 to 700,000 distinct CDR3 sequences, 44% of them appearing once. The specimen was blood. The receptors here all came from a girl aged 10 to 17 with multiple sclerosis.

This clonotype appeared a few times. This sequence joins TRBV28 and TRBJ1-5; D possibly corresponds to TRBD1 (6 bases). V was pared by 3 bases and J by 0 bases, with 9 bases between. Germline CDR1 reads MDHEN; CDR2 reads SYDVKM. The CDR3 extends over 15 amino acids. As DNA, the CDR3 is TGTGCCAGCAGTTTCCCGGGGGCTAGCAATCAGCCCCAGCATTTT. This codes for CASSFPGASNQPQHF.

This chain connects TRBV12-3 or TRBV12-4 to TRBJ2-4; perhaps TRBD1 as D (5 bases). The CDR3 has 14 amino acids. Deletions cut 6 bases from V and 3 bases from J, with 12 bases between. CDR3 in DNA: TGTGCCAGCAGCCGACAGCAGATCAAAAACATTCAGTACTTC. It specifies CASSRQQIKNIQYF.

The chain has TRBV29-1 and TRBJ2-1; perhaps TRBD1 as D (6 bases). V lost 4 bases, J lost 7 bases, and 11 bases lay in between. The CDR3 consists of 12 residues. Germline V lookup: CDR1 SQVTM, CDR2 ANQGSEA. CDR3 coding DNA: TGCAGCGTTGCCACCACAGGGAATGAGCAGTTCTTC. Amino acids: CSVATTGNEQFF.

The rearrangement uses TRBV30 and TRBJ1-2; TRBD1 matches at 8 bases. Germline V gene data show CDR1 as GTSNPN and CDR2 as SVGIG (reference sequence). After removal of 1 base from V and 8 bases from J, the junction contained 3 bases not matched to a gene. CDR3 length: 12 residues. CDR3 DNA: TGTGCCTGGAGTGCGACAGGGGACGGCTACACCTTC. This codes for CAWSATGDGYTF.

On this clonotype itself: A much larger clonotype is one base distant, so this may be a read error. The genes are TRBV6-1 and TRBJ1-2; tentatively, D is TRBD1 (6 bases). Germline CDR1 is MNHNS and CDR2 is SASEGT. This CDR3 has 15 amino acids. The CDR3 sequence: CTSSDETRGNYGYTF. CDR3 bases: TGTACCAGCAGTGATGAAACCAGGGGTAACTATGGCTACACCTTC.

V is TRBV20-1 and J is TRBJ1-2; unclear D gene. This CDR3 comprises 11 residues. The ends were cut back, 7 bases at V and 4 bases at J, with 10 bases in the middle. The germline gives CDR1 DFQATT, CDR2 SNEGSKA (reference sequence). The CDR3 coding sequence is TGCAGTGTCCCATCCGGCTATGGCTACACCTTC. Protein: CSVPSGYGYTF.

The chain links TRBV7-9 to TRBJ2-5; the D is unclear. Germline V CDR1 and CDR2: SEHNR, FQNEAQ (reference sequence). This CDR3 spans 15 amino acids. Between the trimmed V and J ends, which lost 2 bases and 2 bases, there was a span of 12 bases. The CDR3 sequence: CASSLMPESQETQYF. CDR3 nucleotide sequence: TGTGCCAGCAGCTTAATGCCGGAGTCGCAAGAGACCCAGTACTTC.

The chain couples TRBV4-1 to TRBJ1-2; D ambiguous. The V end was cut by 2 bases, the J end by 4 bases, with 11 bases between. Germline loops: CDR1 MGHRA, CDR2 YSYEKL. CDR3 length: 14 residues. DNA for the CDR3: TGCGCCAGCAGCCAACCTACTGACACCTATGGCTACACCTTC. Translated, it gives CASSQPTDTYGYTF.

The V gene is TRBV20-1, the J gene TRBJ1-6; D call uncertain. Per germline, CDR1 DFQATT and CDR2 SNEGSKA (reference sequence). CDR3 size: 13 residues. V was cut by 5 bases and J by 4 bases, with 9 bases left in between. The CDR3 loop is CSAQEEYNSPLHF. The DNA for the CDR3 is TGCAGTGCTCAGGAGGAATATAATTCACCCCTCCACTTT.

This clonotype was counted between two and nine times. The rearrangement uses TRBV20-1 and TRBJ2-4, with TRBD1 matching over 10 bases. The trim removed 1 base at V and 0 bases at J, leaving 0 bases unmatched. This CDR3 is built from 15 residues. Looked up from germline, CDR1 is DFQATT and CDR2 is SNEGSKA (reference sequence). DNA for the CDR3: TGCAGTGCTAGAGGGGACAGGGGAGCCAAAAACATTCAGTACTTC. Translated, it gives CSARGDRGAKNIQYF.

This clonotype was seen only once. J is TRBJ2-5 and V is TRBV6-1, with D possibly TRBD2 on 5 matching bases. The DNA end is a closer match to TRBJ2-7, so the J assignment may be wrong. Germline lookup yields CDR1 MNHNS and CDR2 SASEGT. This CDR3 is 15 amino acids long. CDR3 DNA: TGTGCCAGCAGTGAAAGCACATCGAGCGGCTACGAGCAGTACTTC. It encodes CASSESTSSGYEQYF.